The 11 T cell receptor beta chains in this list originate from one sample, sequenced in a study of beta chain features in type 1 diabetes. The study reverse transcribed the entire isolated RNA, so it sequenced expressed TCRB transcripts. Profiled with immunoSEQ multiplex PCR; TCRdb holds only in-frame clones, not every one. The repertoire holds under 850,000 clones, with 13% as singletons. General study points: Shorter TCRB CDR3s, moderately but significantly so, were found in Type 1 diabetes patients in all four CD4+ subsets.

These receptors' antigens are unknown. The sequencing input was naive CD4+ T cells from blood. All receptors derive from a man younger than 35 with type 1 diabetes.

V and J are TRBV6-5 and TRBJ2-5; the match to TRBD2 covers 8 bases. V gave up 2 bases and J gave up 3 bases; unmatched junction bases: 8. CDR3 length equals 16 residues. CDR1 and CDR2 (germline): MNHEY, SVGAGI. The CDR3 reads CASSYEEAGAKETQYF. The DNA of the CDR3 is TGTGCCAGCAGTTACGAGGAAGCGGGGGCAAAAGAGACCCAGTACTTC.

This clone was detected only a few times. This CDR3 reads CASSIEGLGNQPQHF. The CDR3 region has the DNA TGTGCCAGTAGTATTGAGGGGCTGGGCAATCAGCCCCAGCATTTT. V gene TRBV19 combines with J gene TRBJ1-5; TRBD1 might be the D (5 bases). This CDR3 is built from 15 residues. Trimming shortened V by 3 bases and J by 2 bases, and 11 bases separated the two germline ends. Germline CDR1 LNHDA, CDR2 SQIVND (reference sequence).

This clone was seen only a few times. This same CDR3 is encoded by further DNA sequences in the sample. V is TRBV6-5 and J is TRBJ1-1; possibly TRBD1 for D (6 bases). The CDR3 extends over 13 amino acids. CDR1 and CDR2 (germline): MNHEY, SVGAGI. Deletions cut 0 bases from V and 5 bases from J, with 7 bases between. This CDR3 is CASSYSGGTEAFF. DNA of the CDR3: TGTGCCAGCAGTTACTCAGGGGGAACTGAAGCTTTCTTT.

V gene TRBV28 combines with J gene TRBJ2-5, with 7 bases fitting TRBD1. V dropped 4 bases and J dropped 2; count of bases not matched to a gene: 7. CDR1 MDHEN and CDR2 SYDVKM come from the germline V gene. The CDR3 covers 15 residues. This CDR3 is CASSSTGSAQETQYF. CDR3 coding DNA: TGTGCCAGCAGTTCGACAGGGTCAGCGCAAGAGACCCAGTACTTC.

V is TRBV18 and J is TRBJ2-1, with D unresolved. Per the germline V gene, CDR1 is KGHSH and CDR2 is LQKENI. The CDR3 sequence is 11 residues long. Trimming took off 2 bases at V and 8 bases at J, with 4 bases between the two ends. The CDR3 is CASSPNDEQFF. CDR3 in DNA: TGTGCCAGCTCACCAAACGATGAGCAGTTCTTC.

This clone was picked up a small number of times. The chain carries TRBV30 and TRBJ1-1, with D hard to call. The V gene's germline CDR1 is GTSNPN and CDR2 SVGIG (reference sequence). Trimming took off 0 bases at V and 8 bases at J, with 7 bases between the two ends. This CDR3 contains 11 residues. CDR3 protein: CAWSVWEEAFF. CDR3 nucleotides: TGTGCCTGGAGTGTATGGGAAGAAGCTTTCTTT.

This clone appeared a few times. The chain employs TRBV6-6 and TRBJ2-5; D ambiguous. The CDR3 is 14 amino acids. Trimming removed 10 bases from V and 3 bases from J, with 18 bases in between. CDR1 and CDR2 from the germline V gene are MNHNY and SVGAGI (reference sequence). The CDR3 sequence is CATTHTTWEETQYF. The CDR3 DNA reads as TGTGCCACCACTCATACGACCTGGGAAGAGACCCAGTACTTC.

This clone was detected only a few times. The gene calls are TRBV13 and TRBJ2-7; 8 bases are a match to TRBD1. CDR1 is PRHDT, CDR2 FYEKMQ, per germline (reference sequence). This CDR3 has 14 residues. With 3 bases clipped from V and 5 bases from J, the junction kept 6 bases outside the gene matches. CDR3 protein: CASSFRTGSHEQYF. As DNA, the CDR3 is TGTGCCAGCAGCTTTCGGACAGGGTCCCACGAGCAGTACTTC.

The chain recombines TRBV4-1 with TRBJ1-2; D is unresolved. The CDR3 is made up of 14 amino acids. Trimming took off 0 bases at V and 8 bases at J, with 13 bases between the two ends. Germline V gene lookup returns CDR1 MGHRA and CDR2 YSYEKL. The CDR3, as DNA: TGCGCCAGCAGCCAAGATTCGGACCTGGAGGGCTACACCTTC. Protein: CASSQDSDLEGYTF.

This chain uses TRBV30 with TRBJ2-7; possible D gene TRBD2, 5 bases. The V end lost 3 bases, the J end lost 6 bases, and 12 bases lay between the germline ends. Germline V CDR1 and CDR2: GTSNPN, SVGIG (reference sequence). CDR3 length equals 12 residues. The CDR3 spells CAWSPPRGEQYF. Written as DNA, the CDR3 is TGTGCCTGGAGCCCCCCACGGGGCGAGCAGTACTTC.

The rearrangement joins TRBV6-6 to TRBJ2-7; D is perhaps TRBD1 (6 bases). Trimming cost V 5 bases and J 4 bases, with 12 bases left between them. CDR1 and CDR2 (germline): MNHNY, SVGAGI (reference sequence). The CDR3 covers 13 residues. The CDR3 region has the DNA TGTGCCAGCAGTATCACAGGGAATTACGAGCAGTACTTC. It codes for CASSITGNYEQYF.